The 2 T cell receptor delta chains below all came from one sample that was sequenced in a study of gamma-delta T cells after stem cell transplantation. TCRdb re-called clones from the RT-PCR reads via CATT. The data hold 3,400 or so delta-chain clones, with 1.9% observed a single time. The sequencing sample was made of gamma-delta T cells. The receptors were gathered from a human donor. It is not recorded whose cells these are; they may come from a transplant donor.

This clone was recorded a few times. This chain links TRDV2 with TRDJ3; 7 nucleotides align to TRDD3. The CDR3 sequence is 21 residues long. The germline V gene encodes CDR1 GEAIGNYY and CDR2 EKD. V dropped 1 base and J dropped 0; count of bases not matched to a gene: 14. The CDR3 DNA follows: TGTGCCTGTGACACTCCGGGGATAAGGGTTGGCGGCTCCTGGGACACCCGACAGATGTTTTTC. It translates to CACDTPGIRVGGSWDTRQMFF.

In this sample, this clone turned up a few times. The protein TCRdb lists belongs to a much larger clone and differs from this DNA's translation at residue 13, which points to a read error; the protein shown is made from the DNA. The V gene is TRDV2, the J gene TRDJ1; 12 nucleotides agree with TRDD3. This CDR3 has 17 amino acids. CDR1 GEAIGNYY and CDR2 EKD come from the germline V gene. The ends lost 0 bases at V and 7 bases at J; junction bases unmatched: 11. The CDR3 spells CACDTLSTGGYNGKLIF. The DNA for the CDR3 is TGTGCCTGTGACACCTTGAGTACTGGGGGATACAACGGTAAACTCATCTTT.